These 15 T cell receptor beta chains came from one sample sequenced in a study of spatial heterogeneity in lung cancer. Indicated time point: sample taken at primary tumor resection. Unsorted tumor, nontumor lung tissue or cryopreserved PBMC supplied the whole RNA. TCRdb re-called the 5' RACE reads through MiXCR, storing one row per CDR3 protein. Found here are 25,000 or so distinct CDR3 sequences, 8.4% of them singletons; the top ten hold 36%. This sample comprised PBMCs, obtained at surgery. These receptors all stem from a female donor with early-stage non-small cell lung cancer.

This clonotype was counted many times. The CDR3 protein is CASSPAGTGNNEQFF. CDR3 DNA sequence: TGTGCCAGCAGCCCGGCGGGGACAGGGAATAATGAGCAGTTCTTC. This rearrangement joins TRBV5-5 to TRBJ2-1; 9 bases fit TRBD1. This CDR3 comprises 15 residues. Per the germline V gene, CDR1 is SGHKS and CDR2 is YYEKEE (reference sequence). Trimming cost V 4 bases and J 7 bases; bases outside gene matches: 9.

This clonotype was observed many times. This chain joins TRBV7-8 and TRBJ2-7; D is uncertain. Germline CDR1 SGHVS, CDR2 FQNEAQ. V was cut by 1 base and J by 2 bases, with 6 bases left in between. The CDR3 sequence is 13 residues long. The CDR3 sequence: CASSLVETYEQYV. DNA for the CDR3: TGTGCCAGCAGCTTAGTAGAGACCTACGAGCAGTACGTC.

In this sample, this clonotype turned up a few times. This chain joins TRBV28 and TRBJ1-5; D is undetermined. CDR1 and CDR2 from the germline V gene are MDHEN and SYDVKM. The CDR3 is 13 residues long. V was trimmed by 4 bases and J by 0 bases, leaving 4 bases between them. As DNA, the CDR3 is TGTGCCAGCAGTTGGGCTAGCAATCAGCCCCAGCATTTT. Protein: CASSWASNQPQHF.

This clonotype occurred many times. The rearrangement uses TRBV30 and TRBJ1-5; the match to TRBD1 covers 7 bases. Germline-derived CDR1 and CDR2 are GTSNPN and SVGIG (reference sequence). This CDR3 is built from 12 residues. Trimming took 2 bases from V and 6 from J; bases not matched to a gene: 1. The CDR3 protein is CAWSYRGQPQHF. For the CDR3, the DNA is TGTGCCTGGAGTTACAGGGGTCAGCCCCAGCATTTT.

In its sample, this clonotype was seen once. The chain recombines TRBV27 with TRBJ2-7; no reliable D call. The CDR3 sequence is 14 residues long. Germline lookup yields CDR1 MNHEY and CDR2 SMNVEV (reference sequence). V was shortened by 0 bases and J by 3 bases, with 9 bases between the two germline ends. CDR3: CASSLSRSNYEQYF. CDR3 nucleotides: TGTGCCAGCAGTTTATCGAGGAGTAACTACGAGCAGTACTTC.

This clonotype was counted ten times or more. The V call is TRBV5-6, the J call TRBJ2-7, with 7 bases lining up with TRBD1. J lost 6 bases, V lost 6 bases, and 12 bases had no gene match. The CDR3 spans 14 residues. Germline CDR1 SGHDT, CDR2 YYEEEE. CDR3 loop: CASTSPAGGFEQYV. CDR3 bases: TGTGCCAGCACCTCTCCGGCAGGGGGTTTCGAGCAGTACGTC.

In DNA form, the CDR3 reads TGTGCCAGCAGCCTGAGCCCCCTTGAGGGAGTTGAGCAGTTCTTC. Translation: CASSLSPLEGVEQFF. This chain links TRBV7-8 with TRBJ2-1; tentatively, D is TRBD2 (5 bases). The V gene's germline CDR1 is SGHVS and CDR2 FQNEAQ. The CDR3 totals 15 residues. Trimming took off 5 bases at V and 9 bases at J, with 20 bases between the two ends.

This clonotype came up many times. The chain recombines TRBV7-2 with TRBJ2-3; the D gene is possibly TRBD1 (5 bases). The V end was cut by 6 bases, the J end by 5 bases, with 15 bases between. The CDR3 loop spans 14 amino acids. Germline CDR1 is SGHTA and CDR2 is FQGNSA. For the CDR3, the DNA is TGTGCCAGCAGGATGCCTGGTCAGGGAGATACGCAGTATTTT. It codes for CASRMPGQGDTQYF. The entire variable domain, with the rest obtained from reference TRBV7-2 and TRBJ2-3, is as follows: GAGVSQSPSNKVTEKGKDVELRCDPISGHTALYWYRQSLGQGLEFLIYFQGNSAPDKSGLPSDRFSAERTGGSVSTLTIQRTQQEDSAVYLCASRMPGQGDTQYFGPGTRLTVL.

CDR3 sequence: CASSLRGQGDEQYV. The CDR3 DNA is TGCGCCAGCAGCTTGCGAGGACAGGGAGACGAGCAGTACGTC. The V and J genes are TRBV5-1 and TRBJ2-7; 8 bases fit TRBD1. Germline CDR1 is SGHRS and CDR2 is YFSETQ. Trimming removed 1 base from V and 5 bases from J; junction bases left unmatched: 5. This CDR3 region has 14 residues.

A remark on this clonotype: Given a much more abundant clone one base away, this may be a read error. V and J are TRBV19 and TRBJ1-1, with TRBD1 matching over 9 bases. The CDR3 loop spans 14 amino acids. The V gene's germline CDR1 is LNHDA and CDR2 SQIVND (reference sequence). J lost 3 bases, V lost 7 bases, and 6 bases had no gene match. CDR3 sequence (DNA): TGTGCCAGTACTACAGGGGGCTCGGACACTGAAGCTTTCTTT. It codes for CASTTGGSDTEAFF.

This clonotype was counted many times. The rearrangement links TRBV11-2 to TRBJ2-6, with D perhaps given as TRBD1 or TRBD2 (5 bases each). CDR1 SGHAT and CDR2 FQNNGV come from the germline V gene. Trimming stripped 4 bases from V and 0 bases from J, with 13 bases between. The CDR3 loop spans 17 amino acids. CDR3: CASSWGNAGSGANVLTF. DNA for the CDR3: TGTGCCAGCAGCTGGGGGAACGCCGGCTCTGGGGCCAACGTCCTGACTTTC. Based on the CDR3 plus reference TRBV11-2 and TRBJ2-6, the full variable domain is EAGVAQSPRYKIIEKRQSVAFWCNPISGHATLYWYQQILGQGPKLLIQFQNNGVVDDSQLPKDRFSAERLKGVDSTLKIQPAKLEDSAVYLCASSWGNAGSGANVLTFGAGSRLTVL.

This clonotype was recorded at least ten times. The chain is built from TRBV27 and TRBJ1-2; 8 nucleotides agree with TRBD1. The CDR3 runs 17 residues. Trimming cost V 6 bases and J 1 base; bases outside gene matches: 13. CDR1 and CDR2 from the germline V gene are MNHEY and SMNVEV (reference sequence). CDR3 bases: TGTGCCAGCAGGAAAGATACTCAGGGGGCGCTTAACTATGGCTACACCTTC. This encodes CASRKDTQGALNYGYTF.

This chain joins TRBV12-3 or TRBV12-4 and TRBJ2-1; 9 bases align to TRBD2. This CDR3 spans 20 amino acids. Trimming cost V 6 bases and J 7 bases; bases outside gene matches: 25. CDR3 nucleotide sequence: TGTGCCAGCAGCTTCAAGCGGGTGGCGGGAGGGCCACGATCGCTGAATGAGCAGTTCTTC. It specifies CASSFKRVAGGPRSLNEQFF.

Many counts were recorded for this clonotype. The chain is built from TRBV12-3 or TRBV12-4 and TRBJ2-4; no firm D call. The CDR3 consists of 12 residues. V was cut by 6 bases and J by 0 bases, with 3 bases left in between. The CDR3 sequence: CASSVAKNIQYF. The CDR3 nucleotides read TGTGCCAGCAGCGTAGCCAAAAACATTCAGTACTTC.

This clonotype was found many times. The chain combines TRBV30 with TRBJ1-1; D gene uncertain. The CDR3 is made up of 12 amino acids. Trimming removed 5 bases from V and 7 bases from J, with 14 bases in between. In germline, CDR1 is GTSNPN, CDR2 SVGIG (reference sequence). CDR3 sequence reads: CAWQPFSGEAFF. The CDR3 nucleotides are TGTGCCTGGCAACCCTTTTCGGGTGAAGCTTTCTTT.